Below, 14 T cell receptor beta chains from the same sample are listed, as sequenced in a study of cytomegalovirus exposure and HLA in healthy donors. Profiling relied on immunoSEQ multiplex PCR, and the TCRdb table lists in-frame clones only, not all of them. This table has tens of thousands of clones, approximately 95% appearing once. Sequenced sample: PBMCs. These receptors all come from a young woman in good health and CMV-seronegative.

This rearrangement joins TRBV4-1 to TRBJ1-1, with TRBD1 as a possible D gene (6 bases). Trimming cost V 0 bases and J 4 bases, with 12 bases left between them. There are 15 residues in the CDR3. Germline CDR1 and CDR2: MGHRA and YSYEKL. CDR3 protein: CASSQDPGVVTEAFF. The CDR3 bases are TGCGCCAGCAGCCAAGATCCAGGGGTGGTCACTGAAGCTTTCTTT.

The CDR3 region is CSVDSGSPDTQYF. The DNA for the CDR3 is TGCAGCGTTGACAGCGGGAGCCCAGATACGCAGTATTTT. The chain joins TRBV29-1 to TRBJ2-3, with 8 bases matching TRBD2. The J segment lost 4 bases and the V segment lost 3 bases, leaving 3 bases of the junction unmatched. CDR3 length: 13 residues. The germline V gene encodes CDR1 SQVTM and CDR2 ANQGSEA.

The gene calls are TRBV5-1 and TRBJ2-2, with 7 bases identical to TRBD2. V shed 2 bases and J 6 bases; nucleotides not matched to a gene: 10. Germline assignment: CDR1 SGHRS and CDR2 YFSETQ. The CDR3 is 16 amino acids. CDR3 sequence (DNA): TGCGCCAGCAGCTTAGCAACCAGCGGGACGGCCGGGGAGCTGTTTTTT. The encoded protein is CASSLATSGTAGELFF.

The chain employs TRBV7-2 and TRBJ1-4; D call uncertain. The germline gives CDR1 SGHTA, CDR2 FQGNSA. V was shortened by 5 bases and J by 5 bases, with 9 bases between the two germline ends. The CDR3 is 13 amino acids. As DNA, the CDR3 is TGTGCCAGCAGCGTAGGCGGGAATGAAAAACTGTTTTTT. Its translation: CASSVGGNEKLFF.

The gene calls are TRBV5-6 and TRBJ2-1; the match to TRBD2 covers 8 bases. This CDR3 is 16 amino acids long. V dropped 0 bases and J dropped 2; count of bases not matched to a gene: 4. Germline CDR1 and CDR2: SGHDT and YYEEEE. CDR3 region: CASSLARGGPYNEQFF. The DNA for the CDR3 is TGTGCCAGCAGCTTGGCCCGGGGGGGCCCCTACAATGAGCAGTTCTTC.

This chain uses TRBV4-3 with TRBJ2-7, with 9 bases matching TRBD1. V lost 0 bases and J lost 4; bases outside the gene matches: 7. The CDR3 has 16 amino acids. Per germline, CDR1 LGHNA and CDR2 YSLEER. The CDR3 protein is CASSQDGTGRMYEQYF. The CDR3 region has the DNA TGCGCCAGCAGCCAAGATGGGACAGGGCGAATGTACGAGCAGTACTTC.

The chain has TRBV5-4 and TRBJ2-3; unclear D gene. Germline-derived CDR1 and CDR2 are SGHNT and YYREEE (reference sequence). CDR3 length: 12 residues. V was trimmed by 1 base and J by 6 bases, leaving 6 bases between them. CDR3 region: CASSLFGDTQYF. DNA for the CDR3: TGTGCCAGCAGCTTGTTCGGGGATACGCAGTATTTT.

The CDR3 DNA reads as TGTGCCAGCAGCCCTTCGCTACAGGGTAATAGGAACACTGAAGCTTTCTTT. Its translation: CASSPSLQGNRNTEAFF. This chain connects TRBV5-5 to TRBJ1-1; D may be TRBD1 (6 bases). CDR3 length: 17 residues. V was trimmed by 4 bases and J by 1 base, leaving 20 bases between them. Germline loops: CDR1 SGHKS, CDR2 YYEKEE (reference sequence). Together with reference TRBV5-5 and TRBJ1-1, the CDR3 gives the full variable domain: DAGVTQSPTHLIKTRGQQVTLRCSPISGHKSVSWYQQVLGQGPQFIFQYYEKEERGRGNFPDRFSARQFPNYSSELNVNALLLGDSALYLCASSPSLQGNRNTEAFFGQGTRLTVV.

V usage is TRBV7-2 and J usage is TRBJ1-4; D gene uncertain. The CDR3 contains 16 residues. Trimming shortened V by 0 bases and J by 8 bases, and 16 bases separated the two germline ends. Germline V gene data show CDR1 as SGHTA and CDR2 as FQGNSA. CDR3 bases: TGTGCCAGCAGCTTAGCGAGTCGGAGCCCGGGGGAAAAACTGTTTTTT. It yields the protein CASSLASRSPGEKLFF.

The genes are TRBV30 and TRBJ2-3; 8 nucleotides align to TRBD2. Looked up from germline, CDR1 is GTSNPN and CDR2 is SVGIG (reference sequence). V gave up 0 bases and J gave up 8 bases; unmatched junction bases: 10. This CDR3 contains 15 residues. The CDR3, as DNA: TGTGCCTGGAGTGTCAAAGCGGGAGTGTCGGGTACGCAGTATTTT. Translated, it gives CAWSVKAGVSGTQYF.

For the CDR3, the DNA is TGTGCCAGTACAGGCCTCTACGAGCAGTACTTC. This sequence encodes CASTGLYEQYF. The chain recombines TRBV6-5 with TRBJ2-7; possibly TRBD1 for D (5 bases). Germline CDR1 and CDR2: MNHEY and SVGAGI. The CDR3 spans 11 residues. The germline V and J ends were trimmed by 9 bases and 3 bases, with 9 bases remaining between them.

The chain is built from TRBV27 and TRBJ1-3; D call uncertain. The CDR3 is 15 amino acids. The germline CDR1 and CDR2 sequences are MNHEY and SMNVEV (reference sequence). Trimming shortened V by 0 bases and J by 1 base, and 7 bases separated the two germline ends. The CDR3 DNA sequence: TGTGCCAGCAGTTTATCCGGAGGTTCTGGAAACACCATATATTTT. Its protein is CASSLSGGSGNTIYF.

V gene TRBV30 combines with J gene TRBJ2-7; TRBD2 agrees at 10 bases. This CDR3 contains 15 residues. CDR1 GTSNPN and CDR2 SVGIG come from the germline V gene (reference sequence). V lost 2 bases and J lost 4; bases outside the gene matches: 8. The CDR3 loop is CAWSRGAGGPYEQYF. The CDR3 coding sequence is TGTGCCTGGAGTAGAGGAGCGGGAGGGCCTTACGAGCAGTACTTC.

This clone was detected only once. This chain links TRBV27 with TRBJ1-5; 10 bases align to TRBD1. The germline CDR1 and CDR2 sequences are MNHEY and SMNVEV (reference sequence). The CDR3 consists of 14 residues. Unmatched junction bases numbered 4, after V lost 5 bases and J lost 6 bases. CDR3 sequence reads: CASSEDRGIQPQHF. The CDR3 region has the DNA TGTGCCAGCAGTGAGGACAGGGGGATTCAGCCCCAGCATTTT.